The sequence of this TCR beta chain was determined in a study of response to subunit inactivated influenza vaccine. The CDR3 totals 17 residues. Germline V gives CDR1 SGHAT, CDR2 FQNNGV. V gave up 6 bases and J gave up 2 bases; unmatched junction bases: 10. TCRdb recomputed calls from the RT-PCR reads with MiXCR, one row per CDR3 protein. The data contain approximately 700,000 distinct CDR3 sequences, 15% to 17% of them seen just once; the ten biggest clones take up around a tenth. The sequencing used PBMCs from blood, collected about 12 days after vaccination. The TCR sequence derives from a man aged 45-65 years who received an inactivated influenza vaccine. The chain carries TRBV11-2 and TRBJ2-1; 10 bases agree with TRBD2. As DNA, the CDR3 is TGTGCCAGCAGTTTTAGACTAGCGGGCGATCCCTACAATGAGCAGTTCTTC. This gives the protein CASSFRLAGDPYNEQFF.